What follows is one T cell receptor (beta chain) and its context. Its antigen remains unknown. The data belong to a study of shared clonotypes between healthy human individuals. Whole-study context: Each donor contributed plates that comprised three CD4 naive, three CD4 memory, two CD8 naive and one CD8 memory. Whole-study results and caveats: Generation probability values for non-shared clonotypes were lower than those for clonotypes shared by all four donors.

Per the authors' pipeline: For the immunoSEQ data, sequences were junction-only without quality scores, so filtering differed. Sequencing was performed with immunoSEQ multiplex PCR; in TCRdb, only in-frame clones are kept and a portion is missing. The V and J calls and clone size were taken over from that table, and D and trimming were inferred from the DNA. The sample carries around 510,000 clones, roughly 95% recorded once. V lost 5 bases and J 2 bases, leaving 25 bases between the germline ends. The germline V gene encodes CDR1 SGHAT and CDR2 FQNNGV. The CDR3 spans 18 residues. Sequenced sample: naive CD4+ T cells sorted from blood. As to subset: CD45RA+ positively selected. The clonotype was recovered from a woman aged 25 to 39 in good health. V and J are TRBV11-2 and TRBJ2-7, with D maybe TRBD2 (7 bases). CDR3 DNA: TGTGCCAGCAGCCACCCCCGGCGGGGGCGGGCAGGGCCCTACGAGCAGTACTTC. This codes for CASSHPRRGRAGPYEQYF.